Below, 26 T cell receptor beta chains from the same sample are listed, as sequenced in a study of shared clonotypes between healthy human individuals. TCRdb keeps only in-frame clones here, not all; method: immunoSEQ multiplex PCR. The sample includes over a million clones, approximately 80% of them seen just once. The sequenced sample was memory CD4+ T cells from PBMCs. Specified subset: CD45RA-negative fraction. The receptors were sampled from a man between 18 and 29 years old in good health. Some clones in this sample may be carry-over from other donors' samples.

This chain joins TRBV9 and TRBJ2-3, with D perhaps matching TRBD1 or TRBD2 (5 bases each). The CDR3 sequence is 13 residues long. The V and J ends lost 1 base and 8 bases respectively, with 11 bases between them. CDR1 SGDLS and CDR2 YYNGEE come from the germline V gene. The CDR3 sequence: CASSVKGDGTQYF. CDR3 in DNA: TGTGCCAGCAGCGTAAAAGGGGACGGTACGCAGTATTTT. Drawing the rest from reference TRBV9 and TRBJ2-3, the complete variable domain is DSGVTQTPKHLITATGQRVTLRCSPRSGDLSVYWYQQSLDQGLQFLIQYYNGEERAKGNILERFSAQQFPDLHSELNLSSLELGDSALYFCASSVKGDGTQYFGPGTRLTVL.

The table lists this clone with a few counts. The chain links TRBV28 to TRBJ1-2; the D gene is possibly TRBD1 (5 bases). The V end was cut by 2 bases, the J end by 4 bases, with 14 bases between. From germline, CDR1 is MDHEN and CDR2 SYDVKM. The CDR3 is 15 residues long. CDR3 region: CASSLPSDTSYGYTF. CDR3 DNA: TGTGCCAGCAGTTTACCGTCGGACACGTCCTATGGCTACACCTTC.

The gene calls are TRBV15 and TRBJ1-2; 8 bases align to TRBD1. Trimming cost V 0 bases and J 8 bases; bases outside gene matches: 8. The CDR3 runs to 15 residues. Germline lookup yields CDR1 LNHNV and CDR2 YYDKDF (reference sequence). Written as DNA, the CDR3 is TGTGCCACCAGCAGAGATGGGGCGTCAGGGGGCGGCTACACCTTC. Translated, it gives CATSRDGASGGGYTF.

The chain combines TRBV18 with TRBJ2-1, with D possibly TRBD1 on 7 matching bases. Trimming cost V 6 bases and J 6 bases, with 12 bases left between them. This CDR3 contains 13 residues. Germline CDR1 and CDR2: KGHSH and LQKENI. The CDR3 sequence: CASSPQGGNEQFF. Here the CDR3 DNA reads TGTGCCAGCTCGCCCCAGGGGGGCAATGAGCAGTTCTTC.

This clone has at least ten counts. This chain connects TRBV6-6 to TRBJ2-5, with TRBD2 identical over 10 bases. From germline, CDR1 is MNHNY and CDR2 SVGAGI (reference sequence). Trimming cost V 6 bases and J 3 bases; bases outside gene matches: 10. This CDR3 region has 16 residues. CDR3 DNA: TGTGCCAGCAGCGAACCGGAGCGGGAGGGGAAAGAGACCCAGTACTTC. Its translation is CASSEPEREGKETQYF.

This clone appeared a single time. The gene calls are TRBV7-2 and TRBJ2-3; the D is unclear. The ends were cut back, 2 bases at V and 9 bases at J, with 21 bases in the middle. Germline assignment: CDR1 SGHTA and CDR2 FQGNSA. CDR3 length: 16 amino acids. CDR3: CASSLLLGIPTETQYF. In DNA form, the CDR3 reads TGTGCCAGCAGCTTACTATTGGGAATACCAACCGAAACGCAGTATTTT.

In regard to this clone: Other DNA sequences in this sample translate to the same CDR3. This chain uses TRBV28 with TRBJ2-1; D possibly corresponds to TRBD1 (5 bases). V was pared by 1 base and J by 5 bases, with 9 bases between. The length of the CDR3 is 14 residues. The germline gives CDR1 MDHEN, CDR2 SYDVKM. The CDR3 here is CASSLSRTHNEQFF. The CDR3 nucleotides are TGTGCCAGCAGTTTATCGCGGACACACAATGAGCAGTTCTTC.

The chain uses TRBV7-9 and TRBJ1-5; no definite D call. Trimming removed 2 bases from V and 6 bases from J, with 8 bases in between. There are 13 residues in the CDR3. In germline, CDR1 is SEHNR, CDR2 FQNEAQ (reference sequence). This CDR3 is CASSLIVGQPQHF. The CDR3 DNA reads TGTGCCAGCAGCTTAATCGTCGGTCAGCCCCAGCATTTT.

This clone came up a few times. CDR3 in amino acids: CASRDRGDEQYF. The CDR3 bases are TGTGCCAGCCGGGACAGGGGCGACGAGCAGTACTTC. The chain combines TRBV6-1 with TRBJ2-7; 10 nucleotides match TRBD1. Germline-derived CDR1 and CDR2 are MNHNS and SASEGT. The CDR3 extends over 12 amino acids. J gave up 5 bases and V 8 bases, and 3 bases lay outside the gene matches.

The chain couples TRBV20-1 to TRBJ1-2, with a possible D match to TRBD1 (5 bases). The CDR3 consists of 11 residues. Trimming pared 6 bases from V and 7 bases from J, leaving 12 bases between. Germline V gene sequence: CDR1 DFQATT, CDR2 SNEGSKA (reference sequence). In DNA, the CDR3 is TGCAGTGCCCGAGACAGATCTGGCTACACCTTC. Amino acids: CSARDRSGYTF.

With regard to this clone: This likely came from a read error, as a far larger clone is one base away. Within the sample, other DNA sequences also encode this same CDR3. The chain recombines TRBV11-2 with TRBJ2-1; 13 bases map to TRBD2. The CDR3 consists of 15 residues. Germline V gives CDR1 SGHAT, CDR2 FQNNGV. Unmatched junction bases numbered 1, after V lost 3 bases and J lost 5 bases. CDR3 sequence: CASSLGLAGNNEQFF. For the CDR3, the DNA is TGTGCCAGCAGCTTGGGACTAGCGGGAAACAATGAGCAGTTCTTC.

J is TRBJ2-2 and V is TRBV5-4; no reliable D call. Trimming left V 7 bases short and J 4 bases short, with 17 bases between. The CDR3 has 15 residues. CDR1 is SGHNT and CDR2 is YYREEE in the germline V gene (reference sequence). This CDR3 is CASRPANQLTGELFF. The CDR3, as DNA: TGTGCCAGCCGTCCGGCCAACCAGCTCACCGGGGAGCTGTTTTTT.

In its sample, this clone was seen many times. V is TRBV30 and J is TRBJ2-3; D possibly corresponds to TRBD2 (5 bases). The germline V gene encodes CDR1 GTSNPN and CDR2 SVGIG (reference sequence). Trimming removed 1 base at V and 7 bases at J, with 12 bases between. This CDR3 contains 13 residues. The CDR3 sequence: CAWSASLAYTQYF. CDR3 coding DNA: TGTGCCTGGAGTGCCTCCCTAGCATATACGCAGTATTTT.

This clone was picked up many times. The chain links TRBV28 to TRBJ2-1; 10 bases align to TRBD1. The length of the CDR3 is 14 residues. In germline, CDR1 is MDHEN, CDR2 SYDVKM. V was clipped by 4 bases and J by 9 bases; unmatched bases: 6. As DNA, the CDR3 is TGTGCCAGCAGTTCCGGACAGGGGGGTGGTGAGCAGTTCTTC. Protein: CASSSGQGGGEQFF.

CDR3 sequence: CASIERGSRETQYF. For the CDR3, the DNA is TGTGCCAGCATCGAGAGGGGTAGTCGAGAGACCCAGTACTTC. The chain combines TRBV28 with TRBJ2-5; the D gene could be TRBD1 or TRBD2 (5 bases each). The CDR3 consists of 14 residues. Germline CDR1 reads MDHEN; CDR2 reads SYDVKM. Trimming removed 7 bases at V and 4 bases at J, with 16 bases between.

This clone was found a few times. J is TRBJ1-6 and V is TRBV10-3, with D possibly being TRBD1 (6 bases). Trimming took off 10 bases at V and 10 bases at J, with 23 bases between the two ends. This CDR3 has 15 amino acids. Germline CDR1 ENHRY, CDR2 SYGVKD. The CDR3 nucleotides read TGTGCCACTAGAATAACTTTGGACAGTTCCTCACCCCTCCACTTT. Protein sequence: CATRITLDSSSPLHF.

This clone was detected once. The chain carries TRBV9 and TRBJ1-2, with TRBD1 matching over 8 bases. Germline V lookup: CDR1 SGDLS, CDR2 YYNGEE. CDR3 length equals 13 residues. Germline trimming cut 3 bases from V and 4 bases from J; bases unmatched to any gene: 2. The CDR3 spells CASSATGGYGYTF. The CDR3, as DNA: TGTGCCAGCAGCGCCACAGGGGGCTATGGCTACACCTTC.

The rearrangement links TRBV18 to TRBJ1-1, with D maybe TRBD1 (5 bases). Trimming removed 8 bases at V and 1 base at J, with 14 bases between. Germline values: CDR1 KGHSH, CDR2 LQKENI. CDR3 length: 14 residues. CDR3: CASGASDKNTEAFF. CDR3 bases: TGTGCCAGCGGAGCCTCGGACAAGAACACTGAAGCTTTCTTT.

The V and J genes are TRBV6-6 and TRBJ2-6; D is perhaps TRBD1 or TRBD2 (5 bases each). This CDR3 has 16 amino acids. The V gene lost 6 bases and the J gene lost 2 bases, with 14 bases spanning the gap. Germline assignment: CDR1 MNHNY and CDR2 SVGAGI (reference sequence). CDR3 in DNA: TGTGCCAGCAGCCAAGGTGGGGGAACTGGGGCCAACGTCCTGACTTTC. This gives the protein CASSQGGGTGANVLTF.

The chain has TRBV5-4 and TRBJ2-3, with no clear D. The CDR3 is 12 amino acids. Trimming stripped 0 bases from V and 5 bases from J, with 4 bases between. Germline lookup yields CDR1 SGHNT and CDR2 YYREEE (reference sequence). The CDR3 nucleotides read TGTGCCAGCAGCTTGGAAGTAGATACGCAGTATTTT. This sequence encodes CASSLEVDTQYF.

The chain employs TRBV5-1 and TRBJ1-1; 7 bases match TRBD1. The length of the CDR3 is 16 residues. Trimming at V came to 0 bases and at J to 1 base, leaving 6 bases not matched to a gene. Germline loops: CDR1 SGHRS, CDR2 YFSETQ. CDR3 bases: TGCGCCAGCAGCTTGGAAGGTACAGGGGAGAACACTGAAGCTTTCTTT. Encoded protein: CASSLEGTGENTEAFF.

The chain has TRBV11-2 and TRBJ2-5, with 7 bases identical to TRBD2. The CDR3 loop spans 15 amino acids. V lost 3 bases, J lost 2 bases, and 6 bases stayed unmatched. CDR1 is SGHAT, CDR2 FQNNGV, per germline. This CDR3 reads CASSFLAASQETQYF. The CDR3 bases are TGTGCCAGCAGCTTCCTAGCGGCTTCTCAAGAGACCCAGTACTTC.

This chain joins TRBV28 and TRBJ1-4, with D perhaps matching TRBD1 (5 bases). Germline CDR1 MDHEN, CDR2 SYDVKM. The CDR3 has 17 residues. The V end lost 4 bases, the J end lost 4 bases, and 19 bases lay between the germline ends. The CDR3 reads CASSSPRGGWGNEKLFF. CDR3 bases: TGTGCCAGCAGTTCCCCCCGGGGGGGATGGGGTAATGAAAAACTGTTTTTT.

The chain combines TRBV9 with TRBJ2-7; tentatively, D is TRBD2 (6 bases). Trimming cost V 0 bases and J 3 bases, with 10 bases left between them. The CDR3 has 14 amino acids. From germline, CDR1 is SGDLS and CDR2 YYNGEE. Here the CDR3 DNA reads TGTGCCAGCAGCGTAGCTGGAGGGGACTACGAGCAGTACTTC. Translated: CASSVAGGDYEQYF.

The genes are TRBV27 and TRBJ2-2; perhaps TRBD2 as D (5 bases). The CDR3 has 15 residues. Per the germline V gene, CDR1 is MNHEY and CDR2 is SMNVEV (reference sequence). V dropped 3 bases and J dropped 1 base, with 9 bases sitting between them. The CDR3 reads CASSFEGVNTGELFF. The CDR3 region has the DNA TGTGCCAGCAGTTTTGAGGGAGTGAACACCGGGGAGCTGTTTTTT.

In this sample, this clone turned up a few times. The rearrangement uses TRBV2 and TRBJ1-5; 8 bases are a match to TRBD1. Germline trimming cut 8 bases from V and 9 bases from J; bases unmatched to any gene: 12. Germline V gene lookup returns CDR1 SNHLY and CDR2 FYNNEI. The CDR3 is made up of 14 amino acids. The CDR3 sequence is CASGGQGASGPQHF. The CDR3 DNA sequence: TGTGCCAGCGGCGGACAGGGTGCGTCTGGGCCCCAGCATTTT. The full variable domain, with the rest looked up from reference TRBV2 and TRBJ1-5, is EPEVTQTPSHQVTQMGQEVILRCVPISNHLYFYWYRQILGQKVEFLVSFYNNEISEKSEIFDDQFSVERPDGSNFTLKIRSTKLEDSAMYFCASGGQGASGPQHFGDGTRLSIL.